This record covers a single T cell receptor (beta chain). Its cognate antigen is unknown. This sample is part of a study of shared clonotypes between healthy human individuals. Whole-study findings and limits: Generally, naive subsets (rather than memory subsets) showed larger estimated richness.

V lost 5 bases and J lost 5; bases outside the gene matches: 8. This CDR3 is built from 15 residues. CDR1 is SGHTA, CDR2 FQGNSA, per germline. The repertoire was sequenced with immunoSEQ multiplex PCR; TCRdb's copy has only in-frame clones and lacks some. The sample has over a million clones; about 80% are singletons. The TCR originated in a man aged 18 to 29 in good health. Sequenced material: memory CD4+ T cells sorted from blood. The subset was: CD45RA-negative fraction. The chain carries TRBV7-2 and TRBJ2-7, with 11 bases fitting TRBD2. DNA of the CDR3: TGTGCCAGCAGCCCCCGGGGGACTAGCGGCCACGAGCAGTACTTC. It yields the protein CASSPRGTSGHEQYF. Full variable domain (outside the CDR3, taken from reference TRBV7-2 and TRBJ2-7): GAGVSQSPSNKVTEKGKDVELRCDPISGHTALYWYRQSLGQGLEFLIYFQGNSAPDKSGLPSDRFSAERTGGSVSTLTIQRTQQEDSAVYLCASSPRGTSGHEQYFGPGTRLTVT.